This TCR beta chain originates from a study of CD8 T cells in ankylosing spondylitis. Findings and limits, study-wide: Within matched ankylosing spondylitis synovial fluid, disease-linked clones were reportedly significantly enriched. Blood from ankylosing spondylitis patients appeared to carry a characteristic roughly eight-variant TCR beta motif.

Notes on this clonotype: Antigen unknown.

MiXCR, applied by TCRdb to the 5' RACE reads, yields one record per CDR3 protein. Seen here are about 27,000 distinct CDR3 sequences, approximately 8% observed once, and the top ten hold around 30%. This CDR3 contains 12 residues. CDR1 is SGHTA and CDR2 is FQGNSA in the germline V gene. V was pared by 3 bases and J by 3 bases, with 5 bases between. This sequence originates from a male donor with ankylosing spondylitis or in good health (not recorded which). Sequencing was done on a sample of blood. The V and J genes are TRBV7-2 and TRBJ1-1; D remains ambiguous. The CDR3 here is CASSFGDTEAFF. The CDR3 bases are TGTGCCAGCAGCTTCGGTGACACTGAAGCTTTCTTT.